This T cell receptor beta chain was captured in a study of shared clonotypes between healthy human individuals. V was clipped by 4 bases and J by 4 bases; unmatched bases: 8. The CDR3 contains 18 residues. The germline gives CDR1 SGHDN, CDR2 FVKESK. Naive CD8 cells were CD45RO-negative, positively selected for CCR7, excluding terminally differentiated effector memory CD45RA+ cells. Recent vaccinations or acute infections were absent in the healthy HIV-negative adult donors. Using immunoSEQ multiplex PCR, the repertoire was profiled, and TCRdb retains in-frame clones only, with some absent. The sample yields about 2.2 million clones, roughly 93% seen once.

Sequenced input: naive CD8+ T cells from PBMCs. The source is a man aged 18 to 30 in good health. Some clones in this sample may be carry-over from other donors' samples. The gene calls are TRBV14 and TRBJ2-1, with TRBD2 matching over 15 bases. The CDR3 region is CASSLPGLAGGKYNEQFF. The CDR3 DNA reads TGTGCCAGCAGCCTCCCGGGACTAGCGGGAGGAAAATACAATGAGCAGTTCTTC.